The clone carrying this T cell receptor beta chain came up a few times. The antigen is unknown. This record belongs to a study of neurological immune-mediated disorders. Study-wide points: Private repertoires in all groups were suggested by the absence of shared CDR3 amino acid sequences among expanded clones across subjects. Phylogenetic grouping assigned the repertoires of 18 of 34 multiple sclerosis patients to a single cluster of related CDR3 sequences. This cluster may be a repertoire-level signature. There was no clinical or MRI feature that showed an association with the multiple sclerosis repertoire cluster.

Germline V lookup: CDR1 ENHRY, CDR2 SYGVKD. This CDR3 is built from 19 residues. V shed 10 bases and J 0 bases; nucleotides not matched to a gene: 13. One entry per CDR3 protein, called by TCRdb with MiXCR from the 5' RACE reads. Among 71,000 or so distinct CDR3 sequences listed, about 5.5% were seen once. J is TRBJ2-4 and V is TRBV10-3; 15 bases are a match to TRBD2. Sequences were obtained from PBMCs. The clonotype originates from a woman aged 25 to 39 with multiple sclerosis. CDR3 residues: CATAPGLAGGNQAKNIQYF. The CDR3 coding sequence is TGTGCCACCGCTCCGGGACTAGCGGGGGGCAATCAAGCCAAAAACATTCAGTACTTC.